These 12 T cell receptor beta chains share one sample of origin, sequenced in a study of blood T cell repertoires in COVID-19. Assay: immunoSEQ multiplex PCR; the TCRdb copy retains only in-frame clones and omits some. In the table there are 120,000 or so clones, under 75% of which are singletons. Material for sequencing was peripheral blood. The source is a woman aged 55-69 years with acute or convalescent COVID-19.

This clone was found once. CDR3 DNA: TGTGCCAGCAGGGCGCAGGCTATCTATGGCTACACCTTC. Translated: CASRAQAIYGYTF. The V call is TRBV12-3 or TRBV12-4, the J call TRBJ1-2; D gene uncertain. V was pared by 6 bases and J by 4 bases, with 12 bases between. The CDR3 covers 13 residues.

The chain recombines TRBV19 with TRBJ1-2; possible D gene TRBD1, 5 bases. This CDR3 has 16 residues. Trimming took 4 bases from V and 2 from J, leaving 17 bases between them. Germline V gene sequence: CDR1 LNHDA, CDR2 SQIVND (reference sequence). As DNA, the CDR3 is TGTGCCAGTAGTACCCTTACAGGCCTGTCGAACTATGGCTACACCTTC. Its translation is CASSTLTGLSNYGYTF.

This rearrangement joins TRBV19 to TRBJ2-1; TRBD2 aligns across 7 bases. Germline V lookup: CDR1 LNHDA, CDR2 SQIVND (reference sequence). This CDR3 contains 15 residues. V trimming: 3 bases; J trimming: 9 bases; junction bases outside the gene matches: 11. The chain's CDR3 is CASSIRRGYMGEQFF. The CDR3 DNA follows: TGTGCCAGTAGTATCCGGCGGGGGTATATGGGTGAGCAGTTCTTC.

This rearrangement joins TRBV3-1 (or the pseudogene TRBV3-2) to TRBJ2-5; 8 bases align to TRBD2. Unmatched junction bases numbered 4, after V lost 3 bases and J lost 7 bases. The germline V gene encodes CDR1 LGHDT and CDR2 YNNKEL (reference sequence). The CDR3 has 13 amino acids. CDR3 DNA sequence: TGTGCCAGCAGCCAGGGGCTAGCGGGGACCCAGTACTTC. Translation gives CASSQGLAGTQYF.

This clone was seen just once. This sequence joins TRBV2 and TRBJ2-3, with 8 bases matching TRBD1. Germline V gene lookup returns CDR1 SNHLY and CDR2 FYNNEI. Germline trimming cut 8 bases from V and 1 base from J; bases unmatched to any gene: 8. This CDR3 contains 15 residues. DNA for the CDR3: TGTGCCAGCCTACTTCAGGGACAGGGCACAGATACGCAGTATTTT. Translating it yields CASLLQGQGTDTQYF.

V usage is TRBV28 and J usage is TRBJ1-5, with no clear D. Trimming shortened V by 2 bases and J by 1 base, and 12 bases separated the two germline ends. The CDR3 extends over 16 amino acids. Germline lookup yields CDR1 MDHEN and CDR2 SYDVKM. The chain's CDR3 is CASSLVLQASNQPQHF. The CDR3 DNA is TGTGCCAGCAGTTTAGTTCTGCAGGCCAGCAATCAGCCCCAGCATTTT.

V usage is TRBV5-1 and J usage is TRBJ1-1; D remains unclear. From germline, CDR1 is SGHRS and CDR2 YFSETQ. V lost 1 base and J 1 base, leaving 8 bases between the germline ends. The CDR3 spans 14 residues. The CDR3 DNA reads TGCGCCAGCAGCTTGATATCGGGGAACACTGAAGCTTTCTTT. As protein: CASSLISGNTEAFF.

In DNA form, the CDR3 reads TGCGCCAGCAGCCAGGCAGGTAATAACTATGGCTACACCTTC. Amino acid sequence: CASSQAGNNYGYTF. The chain links TRBV4-1 to TRBJ1-2; D is unclear. V lost 3 bases, J lost 1 base, and 9 bases lay in between. Germline V lookup: CDR1 MGHRA, CDR2 YSYEKL. The CDR3 sequence is 14 residues long.

The chain couples TRBV14 to TRBJ2-3; TRBD2 matches 9 bases. The V segment lost 5 bases and the J segment 2 bases; nucleotides outside the gene matches: 8. The CDR3 has 16 amino acids. Germline V gives CDR1 SGHDN, CDR2 FVKESK. CDR3 residues: CASSFVRGGNTDTQYF. The DNA of the CDR3 is TGTGCCAGCAGCTTCGTGCGGGGGGGGAACACAGATACGCAGTATTTT.

The CDR3 loop reads CASSDGQGRTQYF. In DNA form, the CDR3 reads TGTGCCAGCAGTGACGGACAGGGAAGGACCCAGTACTTC. The chain couples TRBV6-1 to TRBJ2-5, with 8 bases lining up with TRBD1. Trimming at V came to 3 bases and at J to 7 bases, leaving 4 bases not matched to a gene. CDR1 is MNHNS, CDR2 SASEGT, per germline. The CDR3 has 13 amino acids.

The rearrangement joins TRBV4-3 to TRBJ1-1; 7 bases agree with TRBD1. The germline V gene has CDR1 LGHNA and CDR2 YSLEER. V gave up 0 bases and J gave up 9 bases; unmatched junction bases: 10. The CDR3 runs 15 residues. CDR3 bases: TGCGCCAGCAGCCAAGAGAATGTCGGGACAGTGAAAGCTTTCTTT. This codes for CASSQENVGTVKAFF.

The rearrangement links TRBV5-1 to TRBJ2-2; D might be TRBD1 (5 bases). The CDR3 runs 17 residues. Trimming pared 4 bases from V and 1 base from J, leaving 17 bases between. The germline gives CDR1 SGHRS, CDR2 YFSETQ. The CDR3 loop reads CASSLDPSRVNTGELFF. The DNA of the CDR3 is TGCGCCAGCAGCCTTGATCCCAGCAGGGTGAACACCGGGGAGCTGTTTTTT.